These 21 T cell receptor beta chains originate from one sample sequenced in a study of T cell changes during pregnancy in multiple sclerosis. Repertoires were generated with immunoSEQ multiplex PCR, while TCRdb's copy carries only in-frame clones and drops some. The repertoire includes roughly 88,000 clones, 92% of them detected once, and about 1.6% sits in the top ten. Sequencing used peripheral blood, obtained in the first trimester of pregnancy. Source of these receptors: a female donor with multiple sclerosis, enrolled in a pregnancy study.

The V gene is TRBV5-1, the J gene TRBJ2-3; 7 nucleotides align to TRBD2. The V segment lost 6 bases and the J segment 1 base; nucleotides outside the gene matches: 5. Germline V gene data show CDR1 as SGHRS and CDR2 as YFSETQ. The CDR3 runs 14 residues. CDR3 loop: CASKPAGGTDTQYF. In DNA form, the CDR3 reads TGCGCCAGCAAGCCTGCGGGGGGCACAGATACGCAGTATTTT.

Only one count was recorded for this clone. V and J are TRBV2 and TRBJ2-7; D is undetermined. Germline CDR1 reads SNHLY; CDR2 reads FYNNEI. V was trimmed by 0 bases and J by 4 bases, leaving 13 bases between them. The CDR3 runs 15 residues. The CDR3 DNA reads TGTGCCAGCAGTGAAGCTGAGCTAGAGACGTACGAGCAGTACTTC. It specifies CASSEAELETYEQYF. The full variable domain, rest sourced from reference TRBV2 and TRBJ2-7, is EPEVTQTPSHQVTQMGQEVILRCVPISNHLYFYWYRQILGQKVEFLVSFYNNEISEKSEIFDDQFSVERPDGSNFTLKIRSTKLEDSAMYFCASSEAELETYEQYFGPGTRLTVT.

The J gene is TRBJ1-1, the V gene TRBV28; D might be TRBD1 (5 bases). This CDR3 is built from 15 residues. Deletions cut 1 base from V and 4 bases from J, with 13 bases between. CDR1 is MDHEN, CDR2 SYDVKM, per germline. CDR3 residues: CASSLSPRAITEAFF. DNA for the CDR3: TGTGCCAGCAGTTTATCACCCAGGGCAATCACTGAAGCTTTCTTT.

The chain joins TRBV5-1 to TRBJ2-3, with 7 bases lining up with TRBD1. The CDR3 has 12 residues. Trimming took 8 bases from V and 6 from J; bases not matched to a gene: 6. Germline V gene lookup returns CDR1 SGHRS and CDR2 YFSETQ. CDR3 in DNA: TGCGCCAGTAACAGGGGCCAGGATACGCAGTATTTT. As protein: CASNRGQDTQYF.

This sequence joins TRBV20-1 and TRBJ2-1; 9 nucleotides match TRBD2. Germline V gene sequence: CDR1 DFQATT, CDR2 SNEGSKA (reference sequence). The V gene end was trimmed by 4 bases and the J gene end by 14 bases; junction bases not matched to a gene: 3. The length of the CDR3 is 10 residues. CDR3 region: CSAMREGEFF. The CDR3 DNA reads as TGCAGTGCTATGCGGGAGGGGGAGTTCTTC.

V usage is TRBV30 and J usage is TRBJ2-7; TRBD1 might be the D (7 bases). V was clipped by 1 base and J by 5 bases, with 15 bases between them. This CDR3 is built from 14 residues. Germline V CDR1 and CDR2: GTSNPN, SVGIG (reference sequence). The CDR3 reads CAWSENRGGHEQYF. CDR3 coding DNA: TGTGCCTGGAGTGAAAACAGGGGAGGCCACGAGCAGTACTTC. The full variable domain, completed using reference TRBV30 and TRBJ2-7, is SQTIHQWPATLVQPVGSPLSLECTVEGTSNPNLYWYRQAAGRGLQLLFYSVGIGQISSEVPQNLSASRPQDRQFILSSKKLLLSDSGFYLCAWSENRGGHEQYFGPGTRLTVT.

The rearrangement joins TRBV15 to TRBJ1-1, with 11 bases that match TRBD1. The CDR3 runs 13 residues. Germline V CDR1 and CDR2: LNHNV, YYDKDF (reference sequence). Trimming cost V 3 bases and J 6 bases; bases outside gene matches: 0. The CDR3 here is CATSRGQGAEAFF. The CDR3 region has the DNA TGTGCCACCAGCAGGGGACAGGGGGCTGAAGCTTTCTTT.

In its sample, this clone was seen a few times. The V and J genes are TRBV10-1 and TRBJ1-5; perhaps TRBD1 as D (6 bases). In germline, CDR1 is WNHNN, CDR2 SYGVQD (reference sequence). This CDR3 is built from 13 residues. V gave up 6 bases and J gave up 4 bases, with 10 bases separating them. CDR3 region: CASREDRNQPQHF. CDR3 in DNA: TGCGCCAGCAGGGAAGACAGGAATCAGCCCCAGCATTTT.

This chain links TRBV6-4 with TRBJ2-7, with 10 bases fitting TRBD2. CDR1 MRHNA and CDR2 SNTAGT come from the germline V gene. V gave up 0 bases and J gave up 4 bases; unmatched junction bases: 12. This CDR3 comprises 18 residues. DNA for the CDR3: TGTGCCAGCAGTGACTCCATCCCCGGGGCTAGCGGGAGTTACGAGCAGTACTTC. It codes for CASSDSIPGASGSYEQYF.

The CDR3 region is CASSIAGPPSSYEQYF. The CDR3 DNA reads TGTGCCAGTAGTATCGCTGGGCCTCCGAGCTCCTACGAGCAGTACTTC. The chain carries TRBV19 and TRBJ2-7; no clear D. V was clipped by 3 bases and J by 0 bases, with 15 bases between them. This CDR3 contains 16 residues. Per germline, CDR1 LNHDA and CDR2 SQIVND (reference sequence).

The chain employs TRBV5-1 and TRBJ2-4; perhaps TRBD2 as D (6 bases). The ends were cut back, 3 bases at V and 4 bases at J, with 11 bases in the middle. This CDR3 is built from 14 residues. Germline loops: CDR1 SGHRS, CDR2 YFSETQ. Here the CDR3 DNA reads TGCGCCAGCAGCTCCGCAGGGAGGAAAAACATTCAGTACTTC. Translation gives CASSSAGRKNIQYF.

Here the CDR3 reads CASSPGGAGTEAFF. CDR3 nucleotide sequence: TGTGCCAGCAGCCCAGGGGGCGCGGGGACTGAAGCTTTCTTT. This chain uses TRBV11-2 with TRBJ1-1; TRBD1 matches at 8 bases. Germline CDR1 and CDR2: SGHAT and FQNNGV. Unmatched junction bases numbered 7, after V lost 5 bases and J lost 5 bases. The CDR3 has 14 residues.

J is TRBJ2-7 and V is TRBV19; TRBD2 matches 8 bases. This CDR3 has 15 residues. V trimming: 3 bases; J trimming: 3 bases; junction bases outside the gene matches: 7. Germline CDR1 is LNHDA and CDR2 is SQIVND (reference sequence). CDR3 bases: TGTGCCAGTAGTATTGGTAGCGGGACCATCTACGAGCAGTACTTC. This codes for CASSIGSGTIYEQYF.

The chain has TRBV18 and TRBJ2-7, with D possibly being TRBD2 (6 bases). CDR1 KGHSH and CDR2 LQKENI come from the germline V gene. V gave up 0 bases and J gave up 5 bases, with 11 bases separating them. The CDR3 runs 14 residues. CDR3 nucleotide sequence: TGTGCCAGCTCACCACCCGTCGGGAGTCACGAGCAGTACTTC. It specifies CASSPPVGSHEQYF.

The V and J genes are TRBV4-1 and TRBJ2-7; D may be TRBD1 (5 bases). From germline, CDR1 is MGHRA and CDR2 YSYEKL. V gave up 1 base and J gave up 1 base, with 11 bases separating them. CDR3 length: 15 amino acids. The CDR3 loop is CASSQGAGKSYEQYF. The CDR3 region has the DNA TGCGCCAGCAGCCAAGGGGCAGGGAAATCCTACGAGCAGTACTTC.

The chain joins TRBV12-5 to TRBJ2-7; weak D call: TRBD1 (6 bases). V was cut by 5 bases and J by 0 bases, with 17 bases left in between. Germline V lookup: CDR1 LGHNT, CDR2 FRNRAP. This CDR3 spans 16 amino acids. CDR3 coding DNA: TGTGCTAGTGGTGGGTTGGGGACATGGGTCTCCTACGAGCAGTACTTC. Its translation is CASGGLGTWVSYEQYF.

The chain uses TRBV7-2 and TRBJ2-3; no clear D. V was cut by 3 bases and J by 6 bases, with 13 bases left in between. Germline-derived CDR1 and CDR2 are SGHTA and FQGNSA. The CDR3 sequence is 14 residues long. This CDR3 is CASSFYRFPDTQYF. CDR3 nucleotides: TGTGCCAGCAGCTTCTACCGGTTTCCCGATACGCAGTATTTT.

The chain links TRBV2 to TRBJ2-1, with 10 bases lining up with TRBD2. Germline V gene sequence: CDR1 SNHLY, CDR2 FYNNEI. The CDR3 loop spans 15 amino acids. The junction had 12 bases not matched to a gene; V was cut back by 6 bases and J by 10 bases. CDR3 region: CASSLYGTSDDEQFF. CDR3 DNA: TGTGCCAGCAGCCTTTACGGGACTAGCGACGACGAGCAGTTCTTC.

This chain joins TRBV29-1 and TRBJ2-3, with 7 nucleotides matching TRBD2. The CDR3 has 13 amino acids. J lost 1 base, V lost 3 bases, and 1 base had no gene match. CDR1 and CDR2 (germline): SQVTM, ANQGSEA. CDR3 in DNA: TGCAGCGTTGAGGGGGGGGGCACAGATACGCAGTATTTT. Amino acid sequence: CSVEGGGTDTQYF.

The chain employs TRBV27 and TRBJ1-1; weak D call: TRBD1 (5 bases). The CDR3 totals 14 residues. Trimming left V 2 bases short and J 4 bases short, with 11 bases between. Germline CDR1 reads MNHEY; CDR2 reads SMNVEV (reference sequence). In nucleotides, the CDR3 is TGTGCCAGCAGTTTAGCAGGGATTTCCACTGAAGCTTTCTTT. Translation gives CASSLAGISTEAFF.

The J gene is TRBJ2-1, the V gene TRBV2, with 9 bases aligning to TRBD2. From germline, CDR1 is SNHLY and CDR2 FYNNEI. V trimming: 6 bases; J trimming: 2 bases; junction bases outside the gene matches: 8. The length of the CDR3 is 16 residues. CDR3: CASSLAGDLTYNEQFF. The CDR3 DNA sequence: TGTGCCAGCAGCTTAGCGGGAGATTTAACCTACAATGAGCAGTTCTTC.